A selection of T cell receptor beta chains follows, all from one sample in a study of vaccination effects on CD4 cells after COVID-19. Sequenced by immunoSEQ multiplex PCR; TCRdb stores in-frame clones only, minus some. The table records fewer than 25,000 clones, around 74% of them present only once. Antigens for these TCRs are unknown. Sequencing used CD4+ T cells from PBMCs cultured with a peptide pool, obtained before COVID-19 vaccination. The receptors here all came from a human donor who had a prior SARS-CoV-2 infection. Each CDR3 is given without its conserved first and last residue. Fields, in order: D gene, V gene, J gene, CDR3 protein. The D gene is left open where the match is weak.

d_gene: NA
v_gene: TRBV6-2/TRBV6-3
j_gene: TRBJ2-1
CDR3aa: ASSYGPAVYNEQF

d_gene: TRBD1
v_gene: TRBV19
j_gene: TRBJ1-5
CDR3aa: ASSILRGQGASNQPQH

d_gene: NA
v_gene: TRBV7-3
j_gene: TRBJ2-3
CDR3aa: ASSLGPRTSTWDTQY

d_gene: NA
v_gene: TRBV7-9
j_gene: TRBJ2-3
CDR3aa: ASSLSTDTQY

d_gene: TRBD1
v_gene: TRBV5-1
j_gene: TRBJ2-5
CDR3aa: ASSSNPGTGALSQETQY

d_gene: NA
v_gene: TRBV20-1
j_gene: TRBJ1-2
CDR3aa: SASGGELFYTNYGYT

d_gene: TRBD1
v_gene: TRBV2
j_gene: TRBJ2-5
CDR3aa: ASSEPKTGGRKTQY

d_gene: TRBD1
v_gene: TRBV18
j_gene: TRBJ2-5
CDR3aa: ASSPRTDRGETQY

d_gene: NA
v_gene: TRBV11-3
j_gene: TRBJ2-5
CDR3aa: ASSLGQGRGEETQY

d_gene: TRBD2
v_gene: TRBV9
j_gene: TRBJ2-7
CDR3aa: ASSPDLAGGNYEQY